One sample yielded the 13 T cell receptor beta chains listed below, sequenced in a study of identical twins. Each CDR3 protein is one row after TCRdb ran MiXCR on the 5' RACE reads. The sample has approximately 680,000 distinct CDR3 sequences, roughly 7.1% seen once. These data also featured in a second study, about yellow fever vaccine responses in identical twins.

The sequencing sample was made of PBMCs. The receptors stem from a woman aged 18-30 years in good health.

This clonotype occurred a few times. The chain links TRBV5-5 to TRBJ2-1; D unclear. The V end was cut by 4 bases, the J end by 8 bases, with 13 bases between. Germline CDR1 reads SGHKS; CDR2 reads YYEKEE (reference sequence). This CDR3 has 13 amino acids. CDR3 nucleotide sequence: TGTGCCAGCAGCACTGGGATGCCCGATGAGCAGTTCTTC. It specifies CASSTGMPDEQFF.

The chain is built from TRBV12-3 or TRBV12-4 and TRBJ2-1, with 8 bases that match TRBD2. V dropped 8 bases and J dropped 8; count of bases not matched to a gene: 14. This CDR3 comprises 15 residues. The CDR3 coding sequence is TGTGCCAGCCGTTCTTTCAGGGGACTAGTCTATGAGCAGTTCTTC. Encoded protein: CASRSFRGLVYEQFF.

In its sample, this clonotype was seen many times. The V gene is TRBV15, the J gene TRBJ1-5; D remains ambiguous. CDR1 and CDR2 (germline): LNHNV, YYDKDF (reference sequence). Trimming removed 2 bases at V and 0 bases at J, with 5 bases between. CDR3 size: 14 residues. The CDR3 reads CATSRLLSNQPQHF. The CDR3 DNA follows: TGTGCCACCAGCAGATTACTTAGCAATCAGCCCCAGCATTTT.

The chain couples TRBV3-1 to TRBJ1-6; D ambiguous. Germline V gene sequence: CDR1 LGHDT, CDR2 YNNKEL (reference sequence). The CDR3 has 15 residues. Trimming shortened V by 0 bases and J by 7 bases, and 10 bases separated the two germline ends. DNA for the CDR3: TGTGCCAGCAGCCAAGATCGCGTCAAGAATTCACCCCTCCACTTT. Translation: CASSQDRVKNSPLHF.

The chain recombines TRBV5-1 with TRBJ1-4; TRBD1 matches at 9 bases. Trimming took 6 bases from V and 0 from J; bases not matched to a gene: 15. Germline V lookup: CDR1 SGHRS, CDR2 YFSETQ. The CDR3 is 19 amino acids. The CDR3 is CASIPLGTGCPPTNEKLFF. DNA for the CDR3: TGCGCCAGCATCCCCCTAGGGACAGGGTGCCCACCAACTAATGAAAAACTGTTTTTT.

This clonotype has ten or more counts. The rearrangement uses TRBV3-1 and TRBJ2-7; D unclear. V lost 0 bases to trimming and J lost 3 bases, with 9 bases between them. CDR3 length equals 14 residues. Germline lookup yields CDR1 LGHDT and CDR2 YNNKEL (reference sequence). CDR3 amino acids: CASSQDRNSYEQYV. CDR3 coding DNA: TGTGCCAGCAGCCAAGATCGGAACAGCTACGAGCAGTACGTC.

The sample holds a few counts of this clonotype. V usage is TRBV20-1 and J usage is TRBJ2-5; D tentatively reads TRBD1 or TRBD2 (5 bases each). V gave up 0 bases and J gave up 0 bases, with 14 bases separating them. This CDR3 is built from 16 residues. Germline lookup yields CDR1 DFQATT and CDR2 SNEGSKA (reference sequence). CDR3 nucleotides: TGCAGTGCTAGAGAATCCCGGGGCCTTAACCAAGAGACCCAGTACTTC. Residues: CSARESRGLNQETQYF.

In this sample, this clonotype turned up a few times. CDR3: CASSPPNLRQANQETQYF. DNA for the CDR3: TGTGCCAGCTCACCGCCCAATCTTCGACAGGCCAACCAAGAGACCCAGTACTTC. This chain connects TRBV18 to TRBJ2-5, with a weak D call TRBD1 (6 bases). The CDR3 is 18 amino acids. The germline CDR1 and CDR2 sequences are KGHSH and LQKENI. The V end was cut by 3 bases, the J end by 0 bases, with 20 bases between. The full variable domain, completed using reference TRBV18 and TRBJ2-5, is NAGVMQNPRHLVRRRGQEARLRCSPMKGHSHVYWYRQLPEEGLKFMVYLQKENIIDESGMPKERFSAEFPKEGPSILRIQQVVRGDSAAYFCASSPPNLRQANQETQYFGPGTRLLVL.

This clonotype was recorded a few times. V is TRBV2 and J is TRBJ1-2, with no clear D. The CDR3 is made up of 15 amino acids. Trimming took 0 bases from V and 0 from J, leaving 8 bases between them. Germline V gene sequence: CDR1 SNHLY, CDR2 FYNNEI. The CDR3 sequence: CASSEARAANYGYTF. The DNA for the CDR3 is TGTGCCAGCAGTGAAGCGAGGGCGGCTAACTATGGCTACACCTTC.

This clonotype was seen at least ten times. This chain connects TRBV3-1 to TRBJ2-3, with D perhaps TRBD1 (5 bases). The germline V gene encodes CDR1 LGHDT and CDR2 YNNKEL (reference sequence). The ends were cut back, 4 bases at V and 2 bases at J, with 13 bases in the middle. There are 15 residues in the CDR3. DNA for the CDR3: TGTGCCAGCAGCCGACTGGACACCTACACAGATACGCAGTATTTT. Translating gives CASSRLDTYTDTQYF.

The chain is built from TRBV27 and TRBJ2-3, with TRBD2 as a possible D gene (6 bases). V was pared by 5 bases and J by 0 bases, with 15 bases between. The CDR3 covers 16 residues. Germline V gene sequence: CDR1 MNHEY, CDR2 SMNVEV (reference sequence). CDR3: CASSAFFAGSTDTQYF. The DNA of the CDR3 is TGTGCCAGCAGTGCCTTTTTCGCGGGGAGCACAGATACGCAGTATTTT.

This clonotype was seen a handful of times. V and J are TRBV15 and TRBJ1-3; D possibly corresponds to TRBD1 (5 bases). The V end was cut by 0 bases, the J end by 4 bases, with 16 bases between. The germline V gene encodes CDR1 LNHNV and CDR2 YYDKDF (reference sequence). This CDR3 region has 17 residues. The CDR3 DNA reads TGTGCCACCAGCAGAGATTGGGACCCAAGTAACGGAAACACCATATATTTT. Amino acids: CATSRDWDPSNGNTIYF.

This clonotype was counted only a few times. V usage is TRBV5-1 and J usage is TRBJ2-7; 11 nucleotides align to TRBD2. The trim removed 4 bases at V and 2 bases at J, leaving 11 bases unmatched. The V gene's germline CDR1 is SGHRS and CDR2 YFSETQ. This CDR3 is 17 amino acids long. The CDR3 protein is CASSPTQTSGKTYEQYF. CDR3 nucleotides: TGCGCCAGCAGCCCGACCCAGACTAGCGGGAAAACCTACGAGCAGTACTTC.